The next 14 T cell receptor beta chains were all read from a single sample in a study of PD-1 blockade in mismatch repair-deficient tumors. This table comes from immunoSEQ multiplex PCR, and its TCRdb copy is limited to in-frame clones, with some not included. This sample has fewer than 60,000 clones, with 77% found just once. The starting material was PBMCs, obtained before pembrolizumab treatment. The source of these receptors is an adult with mismatch repair-deficient cancer.

The sample holds a few counts of this clone. The J gene is TRBJ2-3, the V gene TRBV30, with a possible D match to TRBD2 (5 bases). The CDR3 is made up of 14 amino acids. V was shortened by 4 bases and J by 3 bases, with 14 bases between the two germline ends. In germline, CDR1 is GTSNPN, CDR2 SVGIG (reference sequence). The chain's CDR3 is CAWNPAGGTDTQYF. The CDR3 DNA reads TGTGCCTGGAATCCGGCGGGTGGTACAGATACGCAGTATTTT.

The J gene is TRBJ2-6, the V gene TRBV6-4; no definite D call. V was cut by 0 bases and J by 0 bases, with 9 bases left in between. The CDR3 loop spans 17 amino acids. From germline, CDR1 is MRHNA and CDR2 SNTAGT. This CDR3 is CASSDSFRSSGANVLTF. CDR3 nucleotides: TGTGCCAGCAGTGACTCTTTCAGGTCCTCTGGGGCCAACGTCCTGACTTTC.

The genes are TRBV6-5 and TRBJ1-2; D is ambiguous. The V and J ends lost 4 bases and 6 bases respectively, with 9 bases between them. The CDR3 is made up of 12 amino acids. Germline V gene lookup returns CDR1 MNHEY and CDR2 SVGAGI. CDR3 protein: CASSSGSHGYTF. Here the CDR3 DNA reads TGTGCCAGCAGTTCGGGATCTCATGGCTACACCTTC.

V and J are TRBV5-1 and TRBJ2-3; 10 positions agree with TRBD2. This CDR3 has 17 amino acids. Germline loops: CDR1 SGHRS, CDR2 YFSETQ. The ends lost 2 bases at V and 4 bases at J; junction bases unmatched: 10. CDR3 residues: CASSFTPSGSGADTQYF. CDR3 in DNA: TGCGCCAGCAGCTTCACACCTAGCGGGAGTGGGGCAGATACGCAGTATTTT.

This chain links TRBV11-3 with TRBJ2-2, with TRBD2 identical over 7 bases. Germline V gives CDR1 SGHNT, CDR2 YENEEA. After removal of 3 bases from V and 2 bases from J, the junction contained 3 bases not matched to a gene. The CDR3 covers 15 residues. As DNA, the CDR3 is TGTGCCAGCAGCTTGCTAGCGGTCAACACCGGGGAGCTGTTTTTT. Translated: CASSLLAVNTGELFF.

The rearrangement uses TRBV11-2 and TRBJ1-4; D ambiguous. The ends were cut back, 0 bases at V and 8 bases at J, with 10 bases in the middle. Germline V gives CDR1 SGHAT, CDR2 FQNNGV. This CDR3 is 14 amino acids long. Here the CDR3 reads CASSLDAQTEKLFF. In DNA, the CDR3 is TGTGCCAGCAGCTTAGACGCCCAAACCGAAAAACTGTTTTTT.

This clone showed up just once. The rearrangement uses TRBV19 and TRBJ2-2; D not resolved. Deletions cut 3 bases from V and 5 bases from J, with 10 bases between. The length of the CDR3 is 14 residues. CDR1 LNHDA and CDR2 SQIVND come from the germline V gene (reference sequence). CDR3 loop: CASSIPQWTGELFF. The DNA of the CDR3 is TGTGCCAGTAGTATCCCCCAGTGGACCGGGGAGCTGTTTTTT.

The genes are TRBV4-1 and TRBJ2-1; 8 nucleotides line up with TRBD2. CDR1 is MGHRA, CDR2 YSYEKL, per germline. The V segment lost 4 bases and the J segment 1 base; nucleotides outside the gene matches: 3. This CDR3 is built from 15 residues. The CDR3 DNA sequence: TGCGCCAGCAGCCGAACTAGCGGATCCTACAATGAGCAGTTCTTC. Amino acids: CASSRTSGSYNEQFF.

The sample holds a few counts of this clone. The chain links TRBV7-9 to TRBJ1-2; D remains unclear. The CDR3 contains 14 residues. Trimming pared 4 bases from V and 4 bases from J, leaving 13 bases between. The germline V gene encodes CDR1 SEHNR and CDR2 FQNEAQ (reference sequence). DNA of the CDR3: TGTGCCAGCAGCTCGTCGGCAGGACTCTATGGCTACACCTTC. This sequence encodes CASSSSAGLYGYTF.

V usage is TRBV5-1 and J usage is TRBJ2-5; D may be TRBD1 or TRBD2 (5 bases each). The CDR3 extends over 13 amino acids. Germline V gene lookup returns CDR1 SGHRS and CDR2 YFSETQ. V was cut by 4 bases and J by 5 bases, with 12 bases left in between. CDR3 protein: CASSTRGVETQYF. CDR3 coding DNA: TGCGCCAGCAGCACGAGGGGCGTGGAGACCCAGTACTTC. Looking up the rest from reference TRBV5-1 and TRBJ2-5 gives the full variable domain: KAGVTQTPRYLIKTRGQQVTLSCSPISGHRSVSWYQQTPGQGLQFLFEYFSETQRNKGNFPGRFSGRQFSNSRSEMNVSTLELGDSALYLCASSTRGVETQYFGPGTRLLVL.

This clone was recorded once. This chain connects TRBV9 to TRBJ1-2, with 7 bases identical to TRBD1. Germline assignment: CDR1 SGDLS and CDR2 YYNGEE. V gave up 3 bases and J gave up 2 bases; unmatched junction bases: 4. There are 14 residues in the CDR3. Here the CDR3 DNA reads TGTGCCAGCAGCGAGGGACAGTTAAACTATGGCTACACCTTC. This sequence encodes CASSEGQLNYGYTF.

The chain combines TRBV11-2 with TRBJ2-5, with unresolved D. Trimming took 4 bases from V and 11 from J, leaving 20 bases between them. This CDR3 is built from 14 residues. From germline, CDR1 is SGHAT and CDR2 FQNNGV. The CDR3 bases are TGTGCCAGCAGCTCTACTGACCCCGAAAGGAATCAGTACTTC. Amino acids: CASSSTDPERNQYF.

This clone has only a few counts. V and J are TRBV6-1 and TRBJ2-3, with D perhaps TRBD2 (5 bases). V lost 3 bases and J 2 bases, leaving 15 bases between the germline ends. CDR3 length: 16 residues. Germline values: CDR1 MNHNS, CDR2 SASEGT. The CDR3 nucleotides read TGTGCCAGCAGTGATCGTCCGACTACGTACACAGATACGCAGTATTTT. This gives the protein CASSDRPTTYTDTQYF.

The gene calls are TRBV19 and TRBJ2-3; TRBD1 aligns across 10 bases. CDR3 length: 17 residues. V trimming: 2 bases; J trimming: 1 base; junction bases outside the gene matches: 6. Per germline, CDR1 LNHDA and CDR2 SQIVND (reference sequence). The CDR3 sequence: CASSISGTGAGTDTQYF. The CDR3 nucleotides read TGTGCCAGTAGTATATCCGGGACAGGGGCCGGCACAGATACGCAGTATTTT.